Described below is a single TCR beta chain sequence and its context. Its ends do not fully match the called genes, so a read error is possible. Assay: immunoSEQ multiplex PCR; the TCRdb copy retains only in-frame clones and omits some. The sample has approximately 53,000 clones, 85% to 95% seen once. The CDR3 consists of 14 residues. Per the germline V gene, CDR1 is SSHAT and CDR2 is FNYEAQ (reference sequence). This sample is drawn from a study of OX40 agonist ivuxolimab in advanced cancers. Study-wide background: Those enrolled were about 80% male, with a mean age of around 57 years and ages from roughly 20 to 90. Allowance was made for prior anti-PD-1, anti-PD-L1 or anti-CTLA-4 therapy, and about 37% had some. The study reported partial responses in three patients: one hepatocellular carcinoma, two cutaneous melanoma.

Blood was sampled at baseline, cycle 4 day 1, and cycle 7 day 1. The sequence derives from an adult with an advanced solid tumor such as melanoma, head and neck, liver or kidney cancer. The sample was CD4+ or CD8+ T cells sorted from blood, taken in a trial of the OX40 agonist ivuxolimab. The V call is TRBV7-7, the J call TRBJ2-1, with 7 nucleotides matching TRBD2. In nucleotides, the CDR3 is TGTGCTAGCAGCTTACTGGGCGGGAGCTATGAGCAGTTCTTC. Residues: CASSLLGGSYEQFF.